The clone carrying this T cell receptor beta chain has just a few counts. The antigen is not known. The CDR3 runs 20 residues. From germline, CDR1 is MDHEN and CDR2 SYDVKM. V was pared by 1 base and J by 0 bases, with 25 bases between. This record comes from a study of cytomegalovirus exposure and HLA in healthy donors. General study points: Later analysis associated a missense DCLRE1C variant with TCR beta V- and J-gene trimming. A later analysis by the authors found several of the most significant clusters apparently linked to common viral pathogens. Segments of the TCR beta V type were, in most cases, productive about 90% or about 30% of the time in an earlier analysis. The study labeled 170 or so TCR beta chains cytomegalovirus-associated.

The PCR ran on 60 Vbeta and 13 Jbeta primers. Assay used: immunoSEQ multiplex PCR; TCRdb lists only in-frame clones, some missing. The table records 150,000 to 200,000 clones, more than 60% of them present only once. The sample comprised PBMCs. The clonotype was recovered from a woman aged 60-75 years in good health and CMV-seropositive. The chain uses TRBV28 and TRBJ2-7, with D possibly TRBD1 on 5 matching bases. The DNA of the CDR3 is TGTGCCAGCAGTTTATTTGGGGTAGGGGTCGTAGGGGCCAGCTCCTACGAGCAGTACTTC. Encoded protein: CASSLFGVGVVGASSYEQYF.